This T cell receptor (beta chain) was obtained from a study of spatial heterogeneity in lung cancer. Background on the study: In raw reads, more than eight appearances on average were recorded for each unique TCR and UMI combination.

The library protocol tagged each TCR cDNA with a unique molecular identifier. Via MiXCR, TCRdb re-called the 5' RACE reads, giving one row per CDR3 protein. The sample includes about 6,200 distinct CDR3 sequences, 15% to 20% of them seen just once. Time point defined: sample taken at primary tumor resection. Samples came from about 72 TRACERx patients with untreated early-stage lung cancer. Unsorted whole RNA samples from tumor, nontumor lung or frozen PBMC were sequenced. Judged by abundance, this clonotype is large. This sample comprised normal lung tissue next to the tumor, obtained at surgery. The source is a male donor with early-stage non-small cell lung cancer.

The CDR3 loop is CSASQASRGTWEAFF. The CDR3 nucleotides are TGCAGTGCTAGTCAGGCGAGCAGGGGGACGTGGGAGGCGTTCTTC. The V gene is TRBV20-1, the J gene TRBJ2-1, with D maybe TRBD1 (7 bases). The V end lost 3 bases, the J end lost 15 bases, and 27 bases lay between the germline ends. CDR1 DFQATT and CDR2 SNEGSKA come from the germline V gene (reference sequence). This CDR3 has 15 amino acids.